The 27 T cell receptor beta chains below were found in one sample sequenced in a study of blood T cell repertoires in COVID-19. Generated by immunoSEQ multiplex PCR, the TCRdb table keeps only in-frame clones and is missing some. Among roughly 440,000 clones listed, approximately 89% were seen once. Source material: peripheral blood. The origin of the receptors is a woman in her fifties or sixties with COVID-19, enrolled during active disease.

This chain joins TRBV11-1 and TRBJ1-1; 7 bases align to TRBD1. Germline values: CDR1 SGHAT, CDR2 FQDESV (reference sequence). J gave up 0 bases and V 5 bases, and 6 bases lay outside the gene matches. This CDR3 spans 15 amino acids. CDR3 region: CASSPNGQVNTEAFF. CDR3 sequence (DNA): TGTGCCAGCAGCCCCAACGGACAGGTGAACACTGAAGCTTTCTTT.

The genes are TRBV19 and TRBJ1-5, with TRBD1 matching 10 bases. Looked up from germline, CDR1 is LNHDA and CDR2 is SQIVND (reference sequence). V gave up 8 bases and J gave up 3 bases; unmatched junction bases: 10. The CDR3 covers 16 residues. The CDR3 loop is CASCRTGGSPNQPQHF. The DNA of the CDR3 is TGTGCCAGTTGCCGGACAGGGGGATCACCCAATCAGCCCCAGCATTTT.

A note on this clone: Different DNA sequences within this sample yield the same CDR3. The V gene is TRBV19, the J gene TRBJ1-5; a possible D gene is TRBD1 (6 bases). Germline CDR1 LNHDA, CDR2 SQIVND (reference sequence). The CDR3 runs 13 residues. The ends were cut back, 3 bases at V and 4 bases at J, with 7 bases in the middle. CDR3 nucleotides: TGTGCCAGTAGTATTAGGGGGAATCAGCCCCAGCATTTT. Amino acids: CASSIRGNQPQHF.

V and J are TRBV30 and TRBJ2-7, with TRBD2 as a possible D gene (6 bases). This CDR3 has 12 residues. V was pared by 4 bases and J by 6 bases, with 13 bases between. CDR1 and CDR2 from the germline V gene are GTSNPN and SVGIG (reference sequence). Written as DNA, the CDR3 is TGTGCCTGGACCTCCGGGGGTAGCGAGCAGTACTTC. Its protein is CAWTSGGSEQYF.

In this sample, this clone turned up a few times. The CDR3 region has the DNA TGTGCCAGCAGCTTAGATAGCAGGGGCTATGGCTACACCTTC. It translates to CASSLDSRGYGYTF. The rearrangement links TRBV7-2 to TRBJ1-2, with D maybe TRBD1 (6 bases). Trimming stripped 1 base from V and 4 bases from J, with 10 bases between. The CDR3 has 14 amino acids. Germline lookup yields CDR1 SGHTA and CDR2 FQGNSA.

The V gene is TRBV28, the J gene TRBJ2-1; no definite D call. The CDR3 has 11 residues. The germline V and J ends were trimmed by 5 bases and 9 bases, with 8 bases remaining between them. Germline V gives CDR1 MDHEN, CDR2 SYDVKM. In DNA, the CDR3 is TGTGCCAGCAGTGCAGTTGGTGAGCAGTTCTTC. It is translated as CASSAVGEQFF.

The chain employs TRBV19 and TRBJ1-1, with TRBD1 identical over 9 bases. V was pared by 5 bases and J by 0 bases, with 19 bases of the junction left unmatched. CDR3 size: 20 residues. CDR1 LNHDA and CDR2 SQIVND come from the germline V gene (reference sequence). CDR3 nucleotides: TGTGCCAGTAGTCCTTACACCGGGACAGGGATATTGACCTTGAACACTGAAGCTTTCTTT. It yields the protein CASSPYTGTGILTLNTEAFF.

This chain joins TRBV6-5 and TRBJ1-5; 7 nucleotides align to TRBD1. Looked up from germline, CDR1 is MNHEY and CDR2 is SVGAGI. After removal of 4 bases from V and 6 bases from J, the junction contained 9 bases not matched to a gene. The CDR3 consists of 15 residues. The chain's CDR3 is CASSSNRGRGQPQHF. The CDR3 DNA is TGTGCCAGCAGTTCAAACAGGGGCCGGGGTCAGCCCCAGCATTTT.

The chain employs TRBV6-5 and TRBJ1-3; D might be TRBD1 (5 bases). The CDR3 has 13 residues. Between the trimmed V and J ends, which lost 8 bases and 5 bases, there was a span of 13 bases. CDR1 is MNHEY, CDR2 SVGAGI, per germline. CDR3: CASWDTGRNTIYF. CDR3 bases: TGTGCCAGCTGGGATACAGGTCGAAACACCATATATTTT.

The gene calls are TRBV27 and TRBJ2-2; 7 bases fit TRBD1. Germline CDR1 reads MNHEY; CDR2 reads SMNVEV (reference sequence). Trimming took 5 bases from V and 5 from J; bases not matched to a gene: 5. The CDR3 is 14 residues long. For the CDR3, the DNA is TGTGCCAGCAGTCGGACAGGAAGGACCGGGGAGCTGTTTTTT. Its protein is CASSRTGRTGELFF.

This clone was detected only a few times. The V call is TRBV15, the J call TRBJ1-3; D unclear. Between the trimmed V and J ends, which lost 7 bases and 0 bases, there was a span of 7 bases. Germline CDR1 reads LNHNV; CDR2 reads YYDKDF (reference sequence). The CDR3 has 13 amino acids. In DNA form, the CDR3 reads TGTGCCACCAATCGGGACTCTGGAAACACCATATATTTT. It codes for CATNRDSGNTIYF.

This sequence joins TRBV9 and TRBJ1-1; D is possibly TRBD1 (6 bases). Per germline, CDR1 SGDLS and CDR2 YYNGEE. CDR3 length equals 14 residues. V dropped 4 bases and J dropped 8 bases, with 18 bases sitting between them. The CDR3 DNA sequence: TGTGCCAGCAGCTCACCCAGGGGCAGGTCGGAAGCTTTCTTT. Its translation is CASSSPRGRSEAFF.

J is TRBJ2-2 and V is TRBV5-4, with D possibly matching TRBD2 (6 bases). Germline CDR1 SGHNT, CDR2 YYREEE (reference sequence). V lost 4 bases, J lost 4 bases, and 17 bases lay in between. This CDR3 region has 16 residues. The CDR3 loop reads CASSPKERASTGELFF. CDR3 sequence (DNA): TGTGCCAGCAGCCCCAAGGAGCGGGCGAGCACCGGGGAGCTGTTTTTT.

V gene TRBV6-7 combines with J gene TRBJ2-3; the match to TRBD2 covers 8 bases. TRBV6-7 is known as an ORF, though its function is uncertain. With V trimmed by 3 bases and J by 3 bases, 5 bases remained unmatched. The CDR3 is 15 residues long. CDR3 nucleotide sequence: TGTGCCAGCAGTTATGGCGGGGGGTGGACAGATACGCAGTATTTT. Protein: CASSYGGGWTDTQYF.

The V call is TRBV27, the J call TRBJ2-2, with D possibly being TRBD1 (6 bases). The length of the CDR3 is 15 residues. V was shortened by 4 bases and J by 1 base, with 10 bases between the two germline ends. The germline V gene has CDR1 MNHEY and CDR2 SMNVEV (reference sequence). The CDR3 here is CASSSRGWNTGELFF. The CDR3, as DNA: TGTGCCAGCAGTTCCAGGGGTTGGAACACCGGGGAGCTGTTTTTT.

V gene TRBV10-1 combines with J gene TRBJ2-7, with 8 bases that match TRBD1. With V trimmed by 5 bases and J by 4 bases, 10 bases remained unmatched. Looked up from germline, CDR1 is WNHNN and CDR2 is SYGVQD (reference sequence). CDR3 size: 15 residues. CDR3 region: CASSQTGTGEYEQYF. As DNA, the CDR3 is TGCGCCAGCAGTCAAACCGGGACAGGAGAATACGAGCAGTACTTC.

The chain joins TRBV7-9 to TRBJ1-1; TRBD1 aligns across 9 bases. There are 14 residues in the CDR3. CDR1 is SEHNR, CDR2 FQNEAQ, per germline (reference sequence). Unmatched junction bases numbered 7, after V lost 5 bases and J lost 6 bases. CDR3 sequence: CASSPGTGFPEAFF. CDR3 nucleotides: TGTGCCAGCAGCCCCGGGACAGGGTTCCCTGAAGCTTTCTTT.

This chain connects TRBV19 to TRBJ2-5, with 8 bases that match TRBD1. With 4 bases clipped from V and 1 base from J, the junction kept 2 bases outside the gene matches. The CDR3 has 14 residues. CDR1 LNHDA and CDR2 SQIVND come from the germline V gene (reference sequence). The CDR3 reads CASSTGTGQETQYF. In DNA, the CDR3 is TGTGCCAGTAGTACTGGGACAGGCCAAGAGACCCAGTACTTC.

The rearrangement uses TRBV19 and TRBJ2-3, with no clear D. Trimming cost V 6 bases and J 0 bases, with 7 bases left between them. The CDR3 sequence is 13 residues long. Germline loops: CDR1 LNHDA, CDR2 SQIVND (reference sequence). The CDR3 spells CASRPASTDTQYF. CDR3 in DNA: TGTGCCAGTAGACCAGCGAGCACAGATACGCAGTATTTT.

The gene calls are TRBV30 and TRBJ1-6, with no clear D. V was clipped by 4 bases and J by 0 bases, with 4 bases between them. This CDR3 comprises 13 residues. The germline CDR1 and CDR2 sequences are GTSNPN and SVGIG (reference sequence). The CDR3, as DNA: TGTGCCTGGACCAGCTCCTATAATTCACCCCTCCACTTT. This sequence encodes CAWTSSYNSPLHF.

This chain joins TRBV7-8 and TRBJ1-6, with D maybe TRBD1 (5 bases). With 1 base removed from V and 10 bases from J, the gap between germline ends came to 20 bases. Germline V gene lookup returns CDR1 SGHVS and CDR2 FQNEAQ. The CDR3 is made up of 17 amino acids. CDR3 DNA: TGTGCCAGCAGCTTAGGGTGGGGGGAGATGGCGAACTCACCCCTCCACTTT. Its translation: CASSLGWGEMANSPLHF.

The V call is TRBV7-9, the J call TRBJ2-1; D remains ambiguous. The CDR3 extends over 13 amino acids. Germline CDR1 and CDR2: SEHNR and FQNEAQ (reference sequence). V was shortened by 0 bases and J by 8 bases, with 8 bases between the two germline ends. The DNA of the CDR3 is TGTGCCAGCAGCTTAGCGGAGCGTTATGAGCAGTTCTTC. The encoded protein is CASSLAERYEQFF.

This chain connects TRBV5-4 to TRBJ2-3; 7 nucleotides line up with TRBD2. There are 14 residues in the CDR3. Germline V gene sequence: CDR1 SGHNT, CDR2 YYREEE (reference sequence). V shed 2 bases, J shed 2 bases, and the junction held 2 bases outside the gene matches. CDR3 in amino acids: CASSFGGFTDTQYF. CDR3 nucleotides: TGTGCCAGCAGCTTCGGGGGGTTCACAGATACGCAGTATTTT.

The chain has TRBV4-2 and TRBJ1-2; D remains unclear. Trimming removed 2 bases from V and 0 bases from J, with 7 bases in between. The germline V gene encodes CDR1 LGHNA and CDR2 YNFKEQ. The CDR3 contains 14 residues. This CDR3 reads CASSQPVANYGYTF. CDR3 sequence (DNA): TGTGCCAGCAGCCAACCGGTAGCTAACTATGGCTACACCTTC.

This chain uses TRBV30 with TRBJ2-3; TRBD2 aligns across 9 bases. V dropped 6 bases and J dropped 3; count of bases not matched to a gene: 10. CDR1 is GTSNPN and CDR2 is SVGIG in the germline V gene (reference sequence). The CDR3 has 15 residues. The CDR3 sequence is CACSPSRGGTDTQYF. The DNA for the CDR3 is TGTGCCTGCTCCCCATCGCGGGGGGGTACAGATACGCAGTATTTT.

This rearrangement joins TRBV5-4 to TRBJ1-5; D gene unclear. The germline CDR1 and CDR2 sequences are SGHNT and YYREEE (reference sequence). The CDR3 has 14 residues. Between the trimmed V and J ends, which lost 0 bases and 1 base, there was a span of 5 bases. CDR3 amino acids: CASSLAPSNQPQHF. As DNA, the CDR3 is TGTGCCAGCAGCTTGGCTCCCAGCAATCAGCCCCAGCATTTT.

The chain links TRBV3-1 (or the pseudogene TRBV3-2) to TRBJ2-7, with D possibly TRBD1 on 5 matching bases. The length of the CDR3 is 14 residues. V was clipped by 4 bases and J by 2 bases, with 12 bases between them. Germline loops: CDR1 LGHDT, CDR2 YNNKEL (reference sequence). CDR3 sequence reads: CASSRGRDTYEQYF. Written as DNA, the CDR3 is TGTGCCAGCAGCCGAGGCAGGGATACCTACGAGCAGTACTTC.